One sample yielded the 22 T cell receptor beta chains listed below, sequenced in a study of blood T cell repertoires in COVID-19. The method was immunoSEQ multiplex PCR; TCRdb's version includes in-frame clones alone and lacks a portion of them. The sample lists about 200,000 clones; 82% were seen once. Sequencing was carried out using peripheral blood. The receptor set was obtained from a human donor with acute or convalescent COVID-19. The donor label of this sample is uncertain.

This clone was counted once. The chain employs TRBV24-1 and TRBJ2-1, with 7 bases matching TRBD1. V trimming: 4 bases; J trimming: 3 bases; junction bases outside the gene matches: 8. This CDR3 contains 16 residues. Germline CDR1 and CDR2: KGHDR and SFDVKD. CDR3 in DNA: TGTGCCACCAGTGACACCGGGACAGAACACTACAATGAGCAGTTCTTC. Protein sequence: CATSDTGTEHYNEQFF.

CDR3 nucleotide sequence: TGTGCCAGCAGCCGCTCTAGCGGGAGTACAGATACGCAGTATTTT. This sequence encodes CASSRSSGSTDTQYF. The V call is TRBV3-1 (or the pseudogene TRBV3-2), the J call TRBJ2-3; 10 nucleotides line up with TRBD2. CDR1 LGHDT and CDR2 YNNKEL come from the germline V gene (reference sequence). The CDR3 runs 15 residues. V shed 4 bases and J 3 bases; nucleotides not matched to a gene: 4.

The V and J genes are TRBV6-6 and TRBJ1-1; D ambiguous. Germline V CDR1 and CDR2: MNHNY, SVGAGI (reference sequence). V lost 6 bases and J lost 0, with 8 bases in between. The CDR3 covers 13 residues. The CDR3 nucleotides read TGTGCCAGCAGCCTACTAATGAACACTGAAGCTTTCTTT. Encoded protein: CASSLLMNTEAFF.

The chain has TRBV12-3 or TRBV12-4 and TRBJ1-2; D unresolved. This CDR3 comprises 13 residues. Deletions cut 2 bases from V and 6 bases from J, with 10 bases between. The CDR3 is CASSLRVRDGYTF. As DNA, the CDR3 is TGTGCCAGCAGTTTAAGGGTGCGGGATGGCTACACCTTC.

The V call is TRBV15, the J call TRBJ2-3, with 9 bases identical to TRBD1. J lost 5 bases, V lost 0 bases, and 9 bases had no gene match. The germline V gene has CDR1 LNHNV and CDR2 YYDKDF (reference sequence). This CDR3 comprises 17 residues. As DNA, the CDR3 is TGTGCCACCAGCAGAGAGGGACAGGGCGGGTTAGGAGATACGCAGTATTTT. It yields the protein CATSREGQGGLGDTQYF.

This chain uses TRBV7-3 with TRBJ1-1, with TRBD1 matching over 10 bases. The germline gives CDR1 SGHTA, CDR2 FQGTGA. The CDR3 loop spans 13 amino acids. The junction had 7 bases not matched to a gene; V was cut back by 5 bases and J by 10 bases. Written as DNA, the CDR3 is TGTGCCAGCAGCATGGGACAGGGGTTATCAGCTTTCTTT. This codes for CASSMGQGLSAFF. Filled out from reference TRBV7-3 and TRBJ1-1, the complete variable domain reads GAGVSQTPSNKVTEKGKYVELRCDPISGHTALYWYRQSLGQGPEFLIYFQGTGAADDSGLPNDRFFAVRPEGSVSTLKIQRTERGDSAVYLCASSMGQGLSAFFGQGTRLTVV.

The V gene is TRBV27, the J gene TRBJ2-1; tentative D call: TRBD2 (6 bases). Trimming took 2 bases from V and 0 from J, leaving 14 bases between them. The germline V gene has CDR1 MNHEY and CDR2 SMNVEV (reference sequence). The CDR3 has 17 residues. The CDR3 loop is CASSLRLAGSSYNEQFF. DNA for the CDR3: TGTGCCAGCAGTTTAAGGTTGGCCGGGAGCTCCTACAATGAGCAGTTCTTC.

The CDR3 region has the DNA TGTGCCAGTAGTAATAGCGGGAGAGGCACAGATACGCAGTATTTT. Translation: CASSNSGRGTDTQYF. This chain uses TRBV19 with TRBJ2-3, with 9 bases matching TRBD2. The V gene end was trimmed by 4 bases and the J gene end by 1 base; junction bases not matched to a gene: 3. From germline, CDR1 is LNHDA and CDR2 SQIVND (reference sequence). This CDR3 spans 15 amino acids.

The chain recombines TRBV6-5 with TRBJ2-7, with TRBD1 matching 7 bases. This CDR3 has 15 amino acids. The V segment lost 6 bases and the J segment 3 bases; nucleotides outside the gene matches: 11. Looked up from germline, CDR1 is MNHEY and CDR2 is SVGAGI. CDR3 in amino acids: CASRDNRGFDYEQYF. DNA of the CDR3: TGTGCCAGCAGAGACAACAGGGGATTCGACTACGAGCAGTACTTC.

The gene calls are TRBV5-1 and TRBJ2-2; possibly TRBD1 for D (5 bases). From germline, CDR1 is SGHRS and CDR2 YFSETQ. CDR3 size: 14 residues. V gave up 3 bases and J gave up 1 base, with 7 bases separating them. The CDR3 is CASSWGGNTGELFF. The CDR3 DNA reads as TGCGCCAGCAGCTGGGGCGGGAACACCGGGGAGCTGTTTTTT.

The chain couples TRBV6-1 to TRBJ2-7; 11 positions agree with TRBD1. J lost 3 bases, V lost 2 bases, and 15 bases had no gene match. CDR3 length: 19 amino acids. Germline V lookup: CDR1 MNHNS, CDR2 SASEGT. CDR3 residues: CASSEKSRGQGGLSYEQYF. CDR3 in DNA: TGTGCCAGCAGTGAAAAGAGTAGGGGACAGGGGGGTTTGAGCTACGAGCAGTACTTC.

The chain carries TRBV7-2 and TRBJ1-1, with D tentatively TRBD1 (5 bases). The V and J ends lost 1 base and 6 bases respectively, with 12 bases between them. Germline V gives CDR1 SGHTA, CDR2 FQGNSA. The CDR3 covers 14 residues. CDR3: CASSLVRQGAEAFF. In nucleotides, the CDR3 is TGTGCCAGCAGCTTAGTGCGTCAGGGCGCTGAAGCTTTCTTT.

For this clone: Other DNA variants within this sample encode the same CDR3. The chain has TRBV18 and TRBJ2-5; possibly TRBD1 for D (6 bases). Germline V gives CDR1 KGHSH, CDR2 LQKENI. The CDR3 is made up of 13 amino acids. V was cut by 3 bases and J by 2 bases, with 7 bases left in between. CDR3 sequence (DNA): TGTGCCAGCTCACCGGGACAACAAGAGACCCAGTACTTC. Its protein product is CASSPGQQETQYF.

This chain joins TRBV27 and TRBJ2-7; a possible D gene is TRBD2 (6 bases). The length of the CDR3 is 13 residues. V was trimmed by 0 bases and J by 4 bases, leaving 7 bases between them. Germline V CDR1 and CDR2: MNHEY, SMNVEV (reference sequence). CDR3 bases: TGTGCCAGCAGTTTATCGGGGGGTTACGAGCAGTACTTC. Translating it yields CASSLSGGYEQYF.

The chain joins TRBV3-1 (or the pseudogene TRBV3-2) to TRBJ2-1, with a possible D match to TRBD1 (5 bases). Per the germline V gene, CDR1 is LGHDT and CDR2 is YNNKEL (reference sequence). V was shortened by 3 bases and J by 8 bases, with 14 bases between the two germline ends. This CDR3 region has 14 residues. CDR3 loop: CASSHNRLRDEQFF. The CDR3 nucleotides are TGTGCCAGCAGCCACAACCGGCTCAGGGATGAGCAGTTCTTC.

This sequence joins TRBV6-1 and TRBJ2-5; D uncertain. The germline V gene has CDR1 MNHNS and CDR2 SASEGT. CDR3 length equals 12 residues. V was shortened by 3 bases and J by 4 bases, with 6 bases between the two germline ends. CDR3 sequence: CASSESPETQYF. As DNA, the CDR3 is TGTGCCAGCAGTGAGAGTCCAGAGACCCAGTACTTC.

This chain uses TRBV7-9 with TRBJ2-5, with TRBD1 matching over 8 bases. The CDR3 is made up of 15 amino acids. V shed 4 bases, J shed 6 bases, and the junction held 10 bases outside the gene matches. CDR1 is SEHNR and CDR2 is FQNEAQ in the germline V gene (reference sequence). CDR3: CASSSWTGRLQTQYF. The CDR3 bases are TGTGCCAGCAGCTCGTGGACAGGGAGGCTCCAGACCCAGTACTTC.

This clone was seen more than once but under ten times. The chain combines TRBV24-1 with TRBJ1-5; TRBD1 might be the D (6 bases). Trimming cost V 4 bases and J 5 bases, with 11 bases left between them. The germline gives CDR1 KGHDR, CDR2 SFDVKD. CDR3 length: 14 residues. The CDR3 DNA is TGTGCCACCAGTGAAGGGGGTCGGTATCAGCCCCAGCATTTT. Residues: CATSEGGRYQPQHF.

The chain is built from TRBV19 and TRBJ1-5; 8 nucleotides line up with TRBD1. CDR1 and CDR2 (germline): LNHDA, SQIVND (reference sequence). This CDR3 has 16 residues. V was pared by 7 bases and J by 5 bases, with 13 bases of the junction left unmatched. The CDR3 nucleotides read TGTGCCAGTACCCCCAAGGCAGGGGGCGCGTATCAGCCCCAGCATTTT. It is translated as CASTPKAGGAYQPQHF.

The J gene is TRBJ1-1, the V gene TRBV24-1; D may be TRBD1 (6 bases). This CDR3 is 12 amino acids long. Germline V CDR1 and CDR2: KGHDR, SFDVKD. V was clipped by 7 bases and J by 13 bases, with 18 bases between them. CDR3: CATSDTTGKGFF. The CDR3 region has the DNA TGTGCCACCAGCGACACTACAGGGAAGGGTTTCTTT.

The rearrangement uses TRBV18 and TRBJ1-2, with a possible D match to TRBD1 (5 bases). V gave up 2 bases and J gave up 8 bases, with 15 bases separating them. The CDR3 spans 14 residues. CDR1 and CDR2 (germline): KGHSH, LQKENI. In nucleotides, the CDR3 is TGTGCCAGCTCACCATTGATGGGGCCGGAAGGCTACACCTTC. This codes for CASSPLMGPEGYTF.

CDR3 residues: CASSSPSTDTQYF. CDR3 bases: TGTGCCAGCTCATCCCCAAGCACAGATACGCAGTATTTT. This chain connects TRBV18 to TRBJ2-3; D is unresolved. This CDR3 comprises 13 residues. Germline lookup yields CDR1 KGHSH and CDR2 LQKENI. V was pared by 5 bases and J by 0 bases, with 6 bases between.